This T cell receptor (beta chain) was captured in a study of blood T cell repertoires in COVID-19. Overall study: COVID-19 samples, acute and convalescent, were from the United States, Italy and Spain. The cDNA or gDNA used as material had been derived from T cells, B-cell-depleted T cells, or PBMCs.

Original data processing: The assay estimated nucleated cells by amplifying reference gene primers. The protocol was immunoSEQ multiplex PCR, while the TCRdb copy is restricted to in-frame clones and leaves out a portion. V and J calls and clone size are copied from that table; D and trimming were computed from the DNA. The sample shows approximately 190,000 clones, around nine tenths of them seen only once. Germline trimming cut 4 bases from V and 4 bases from J; bases unmatched to any gene: 12. Germline-derived CDR1 and CDR2 are KGHSH and LQKENI. This CDR3 contains 17 residues. The chain employs TRBV18 and TRBJ1-1, with TRBD1 matching 10 bases. The sequence derives from a middle-aged man with active or convalescent COVID-19. The sequencing sample was made of peripheral blood. The DNA of the CDR3 is TGTGCCAGCTCACAGAGTCCGGGACAGGGGCTCGGCACTGAAGCTTTCTTT. Translating it yields CASSQSPGQGLGTEAFF.